Presented here are 30 T cell receptor beta chains from one specimen sequenced in a study of beta chain features in type 1 diabetes. Study-wide results and limits: Type 1 diabetes patients had TCRB CDR3s that were shorter (moderately but significantly so) in all four CD4+ subsets.

Reverse transcription of all isolated RNA meant that expressed TCRB transcripts were sequenced. The data were produced by immunoSEQ multiplex PCR, yet TCRdb's version contains in-frame clones alone and is incomplete. This table holds 140,000 to 150,000 clones, about 13% found once. No antigen is known for these receptors. Sequenced: central memory CD4+ T cells from blood. These receptors all come from a man aged 18 to 30 with type 1 diabetes.

This clone has ten or more counts. The rearrangement uses TRBV7-2 and TRBJ2-7; D might be TRBD1 (6 bases). CDR1 and CDR2 (germline): SGHTA, FQGNSA. Trimming cost V 5 bases and J 2 bases, with 22 bases left between them. The CDR3 consists of 17 residues. The CDR3 nucleotides are TGTGCCAGCAGCCGAGCTTCCGGGACAATTCAAACCTACGAGCAGTACTTC. This gives the protein CASSRASGTIQTYEQYF. The full variable domain, in which reference TRBV7-2 and TRBJ2-7 provide the parts outside the CDR3, is GAGVSQSPSNKVTEKGKDVELRCDPISGHTALYWYRQSLGQGLEFLIYFQGNSAPDKSGLPSDRFSAERTGGSVSTLTIQRTQQEDSAVYLCASSRASGTIQTYEQYFGPGTRLTVT.

The count of this clone is one. The chain carries TRBV2 and TRBJ1-2; weak D call: TRBD1 (6 bases). CDR1 is SNHLY and CDR2 is FYNNEI in the germline V gene. The V and J ends lost 3 bases and 13 bases respectively, with 12 bases between them. The CDR3 is 11 residues long. The CDR3 nucleotides are TGTGCCAGCAGTGAGGGACAACGGTCCACCTTC. It codes for CASSEGQRSTF.

The rearrangement uses TRBV28 and TRBJ1-1; a weak D match, TRBD1 (5 bases). This CDR3 contains 14 residues. CDR1 and CDR2 from the germline V gene are MDHEN and SYDVKM. The V and J ends lost 7 bases and 0 bases respectively, with 12 bases between them. The CDR3 here is CASTRDRLNTEAFF. In nucleotides, the CDR3 is TGTGCCAGCACTCGAGACAGATTGAACACTGAAGCTTTCTTT.

This clone was picked up many times. The rearrangement uses TRBV29-1 and TRBJ2-2; D gene uncertain. The germline gives CDR1 SQVTM, CDR2 ANQGSEA. There are 16 residues in the CDR3. The V end was cut by 0 bases, the J end by 2 bases, with 13 bases between. CDR3 in DNA: TGCAGCGTTGAAGATCTTCGGGCGGCAAACACCGGGGAGCTGTTTTTT. It translates to CSVEDLRAANTGELFF.

The chain carries TRBV6-5 and TRBJ2-7; D is ambiguous. This CDR3 has 13 residues. Germline CDR1 MNHEY, CDR2 SVGAGI. The V and J ends lost 8 bases and 3 bases respectively, with 14 bases between them. The CDR3 protein is CASVHPNYYEQYF. For the CDR3, the DNA is TGTGCCAGCGTACACCCCAACTACTACGAGCAGTACTTC.

As concerns this clone: This sample includes further DNA sequences coding for the same CDR3. V usage is TRBV28 and J usage is TRBJ2-5; possibly TRBD2 for D (5 bases). Trimming stripped 6 bases from V and 4 bases from J, with 9 bases between. Germline CDR1 is MDHEN and CDR2 is SYDVKM. The CDR3 covers 12 residues. The CDR3 nucleotides are TGTGCCAGCAGCTTCGGAGGAGAGACCCAGTACTTC. It encodes CASSFGGETQYF.

This clone has more than one count but fewer than ten. J is TRBJ2-7 and V is TRBV28; D is possibly TRBD1 (6 bases). The CDR3 consists of 14 residues. The V gene's germline CDR1 is MDHEN and CDR2 SYDVKM. V dropped 4 bases and J dropped 3 bases, with 13 bases sitting between them. CDR3 region: CASSSLDRSYEQYF. The CDR3 region has the DNA TGTGCCAGCAGTTCCTTGGACAGAAGCTACGAGCAGTACTTC.

V and J are TRBV29-1 and TRBJ2-5; 8 positions match TRBD2. V lost 4 bases to trimming and J lost 3 bases; unmatched junction nucleotides: 4. The CDR3 consists of 13 residues. CDR1 and CDR2 from the germline V gene are SQVTM and ANQGSEA. The CDR3 region is CSVAERGKETQYF. CDR3 DNA: TGCAGCGTTGCGGAGCGGGGGAAAGAGACCCAGTACTTC. The entire variable domain, with the rest obtained from reference TRBV29-1 and TRBJ2-5, is as follows: SAVISQKPSRDICQRGTSLTIQCQVDSQVTMMFWYRQQPGQSLTLIATANQGSEATYESGFVIDKFPISRPNLTFSTLTVSNMSPEDSSIYLCSVAERGKETQYFGPGTRLLVL.

A single count supports this clone. This chain connects TRBV29-1 to TRBJ2-5, with D perhaps TRBD1 (6 bases). Germline-derived CDR1 and CDR2 are SQVTM and ANQGSEA. The CDR3 totals 13 residues. Trimming took off 4 bases at V and 2 bases at J, with 11 bases between the two ends. The CDR3 loop reads CSVVRTAQETQYF. CDR3 nucleotides: TGCAGCGTTGTCAGGACAGCACAAGAGACCCAGTACTTC.

The chain uses TRBV4-2 and TRBJ1-2; 10 bases match TRBD1. After removal of 0 bases from V and 8 bases from J, the junction contained 6 bases not matched to a gene. The CDR3 has 15 residues. The germline V gene has CDR1 LGHNA and CDR2 YNFKEQ. CDR3 amino acids: CASSQDPGTGDGYTF. The CDR3 nucleotides read TGTGCCAGCAGCCAAGACCCTGGGACAGGGGACGGCTACACCTTC.

This clone was counted only a few times. The chain couples TRBV28 to TRBJ1-5; 7 bases line up with TRBD1. The germline CDR1 and CDR2 sequences are MDHEN and SYDVKM. The CDR3 has 13 residues. The V segment lost 6 bases and the J segment 6 bases; nucleotides outside the gene matches: 5. CDR3 loop: CASRTGNLQPQHF. CDR3 coding DNA: TGTGCCAGCAGGACAGGGAATCTTCAGCCCCAGCATTTT.

The CDR3 reads CASSFYDSGETQYF. DNA of the CDR3: TGTGCCAGCAGCTTTTATGACAGCGGAGAGACCCAGTACTTC. The rearrangement uses TRBV5-6 and TRBJ2-5, with D perhaps matching TRBD1 or TRBD2 (5 bases each). Germline V gives CDR1 SGHDT, CDR2 YYEEEE. There are 14 residues in the CDR3. The V end was cut by 2 bases, the J end by 4 bases, with 12 bases between.

This clone occurred a few times. The CDR3 spells CASSLIGDRTEAFF. DNA for the CDR3: TGTGCCAGCAGCTTAATAGGTGATCGAACTGAAGCTTTCTTT. The rearrangement joins TRBV13 to TRBJ1-1, with D unclear. V lost 2 bases, J lost 5 bases, and 12 bases lay in between. Germline lookup yields CDR1 PRHDT and CDR2 FYEKMQ (reference sequence). This CDR3 contains 14 residues.

The chain has TRBV29-1 and TRBJ2-4, with D unclear. Trimming stripped 4 bases from V and 8 bases from J, with 12 bases between. This CDR3 region has 12 residues. Germline-derived CDR1 and CDR2 are SQVTM and ANQGSEA. DNA of the CDR3: TGCAGCGTTGCTCCGTCAAGGGACATTCAGTACTTC. Protein sequence: CSVAPSRDIQYF.

The rearrangement uses TRBV6-6 and TRBJ1-1; D unresolved. Germline V gene data show CDR1 as MNHNY and CDR2 as SVGAGI (reference sequence). Trimming left V 2 bases short and J 4 bases short, with 8 bases between. The length of the CDR3 is 13 residues. The CDR3 is CASSYGPGTEAFF. CDR3 bases: TGTGCCAGCAGTTACGGGCCGGGCACTGAAGCTTTCTTT.

The chain has TRBV27 and TRBJ1-1; TRBD1 matches 7 bases. V shed 11 bases, J shed 0 bases, and the junction held 9 bases outside the gene matches. This CDR3 has 14 amino acids. Germline assignment: CDR1 MNHEY and CDR2 SMNVEV (reference sequence). Here the CDR3 reads CAAWDSFMNTEAFF. CDR3 nucleotide sequence: TGTGCCGCCTGGGACAGCTTCATGAACACTGAAGCTTTCTTT.

The V gene is TRBV4-2, the J gene TRBJ2-3, with TRBD2 as a possible D gene (7 bases). The CDR3 has 14 amino acids. Germline-derived CDR1 and CDR2 are LGHNA and YNFKEQ. V was pared by 0 bases and J by 5 bases, with 9 bases between. CDR3 DNA: TGTGCCAGCAGCCAAGAGGGGGGGCAAGATACGCAGTATTTT. Translated, it gives CASSQEGGQDTQYF.

The chain combines TRBV6-5 with TRBJ2-5; the D is unclear. The CDR3 loop spans 13 amino acids. Trimming took 2 bases from V and 2 from J, leaving 6 bases between them. In germline, CDR1 is MNHEY, CDR2 SVGAGI. The CDR3 spells CASSYPPQETQYF. The CDR3, as DNA: TGTGCCAGCAGTTACCCCCCGCAAGAGACCCAGTACTTC.

This clone was seen a few times. The chain has TRBV7-6 and TRBJ1-1; the D is unclear. The CDR3 has 12 residues. Germline values: CDR1 SGHVS, CDR2 FNYEAQ. With 1 base removed from V and 6 bases from J, the gap between germline ends came to 6 bases. The CDR3 DNA follows: TGTGCCAGCAGCTTAGAGGGTTCTGAAGCTTTCTTT. Amino acids: CASSLEGSEAFF.

This clone occurred a few times. The V call is TRBV6-6, the J call TRBJ2-3; D gene unclear. Germline V CDR1 and CDR2: MNHNY, SVGAGI (reference sequence). The CDR3 runs to 11 residues. The V end lost 0 bases, the J end lost 6 bases, and 1 base lay between the germline ends. The CDR3 DNA reads TGTGCCAGCAGTTACTCTGATACGCAGTATTTT. Translated, it gives CASSYSDTQYF.

This clone was counted between two and nine times. The chain carries TRBV9 and TRBJ2-7, with 8 nucleotides matching TRBD1. Germline V CDR1 and CDR2: SGDLS, YYNGEE. V lost 4 bases and J lost 2; bases outside the gene matches: 5. This CDR3 comprises 14 residues. The CDR3 nucleotides are TGTGCCAGCAGCCCACGGACAGGGACCTACGAGCAGTACTTC. Its protein is CASSPRTGTYEQYF.

This clone has a handful of counts. The chain has TRBV6-5 and TRBJ1-6, with D perhaps TRBD1 (6 bases). This CDR3 comprises 16 residues. Trimming took off 0 bases at V and 3 bases at J, with 9 bases between the two ends. Germline loops: CDR1 MNHEY, CDR2 SVGAGI. The CDR3 nucleotides are TGTGCCAGCAGTTACTCATACAGGGACTATAATTCACCCCTCCACTTT. Its translation: CASSYSYRDYNSPLHF.

Only a few counts were recorded for this clone. The chain recombines TRBV19 with TRBJ2-7; the match to TRBD1 covers 7 bases. The CDR3 has 13 residues. The germline gives CDR1 LNHDA, CDR2 SQIVND (reference sequence). V gave up 6 bases and J gave up 6 bases; unmatched junction bases: 8. CDR3 nucleotides: TGTGCCAGTAGCGGCCAACAGGGGAGCGAGCAGTACTTC. Protein product: CASSGQQGSEQYF. Full variable domain (outside the CDR3, taken from reference TRBV19 and TRBJ2-7): DGGITQSPKYLFRKEGQNVTLSCEQNLNHDAMYWYRQDPGQGLRLIYYSQIVNDFQKGDIAEGYSVSREKKESFPLTVTSAQKNPTAFYLCASSGQQGSEQYFGPGTRLTVT.

This clone was observed at least ten times. This chain links TRBV7-9 with TRBJ2-2, with unresolved D. CDR3 size: 12 residues. Deletions cut 5 bases from V and 5 bases from J, with 6 bases between. CDR1 is SEHNR and CDR2 is FQNEAQ in the germline V gene (reference sequence). CDR3 protein: CASSVDTGELFF. The CDR3 DNA reads as TGTGCCAGCAGCGTAGATACCGGGGAGCTGTTTTTT.

V and J are TRBV5-1 and TRBJ1-1; tentatively, D is TRBD1 (6 bases). With 0 bases removed from V and 6 bases from J, the gap between germline ends came to 9 bases. The germline CDR1 and CDR2 sequences are SGHRS and YFSETQ. The CDR3 is made up of 13 amino acids. The CDR3 DNA reads TGCGCCAGCAGCTTGGATCCAGGGGCTGAAGCTTTCTTT. Translated, it gives CASSLDPGAEAFF.

The chain joins TRBV30 to TRBJ2-5; unclear D gene. The J call could be wrong; TRBJ2-7 is a better fit for the DNA end. Germline CDR1 GTSNPN, CDR2 SVGIG (reference sequence). This CDR3 is 12 amino acids long. In nucleotides, the CDR3 is TGTGCCTGGAGTTCAGTGAGGAACGAGCAGTACTTC. Protein product: CAWSSVRNEQYF.

The V gene is TRBV29-1, the J gene TRBJ2-1; 11 nucleotides agree with TRBD2. The V and J ends lost 3 bases and 8 bases, in that order; junction bases with no gene match: 6. CDR3 size: 14 residues. Germline loops: CDR1 SQVTM, CDR2 ANQGSEA. CDR3: CSVESSGRLYEQFF. The CDR3 DNA reads TGCAGCGTTGAGTCTAGCGGGAGGTTATATGAGCAGTTCTTC.

This clone has only a few counts. This chain links TRBV5-1 with TRBJ2-5; TRBD2 aligns across 12 bases. Looked up from germline, CDR1 is SGHRS and CDR2 is YFSETQ. V lost 4 bases, J lost 5 bases, and 6 bases stayed unmatched. CDR3 length: 15 residues. For the CDR3, the DNA is TGCGCCAGCAGCCCGGGACTAGCGGGTCGGGAGACCCAGTACTTC. Its translation: CASSPGLAGRETQYF.

This clone was seen a handful of times. The chain couples TRBV7-2 to TRBJ1-4; TRBD1 is a possible D gene (5 bases). This CDR3 region has 14 residues. Trimming shortened V by 3 bases and J by 4 bases, and 9 bases separated the two germline ends. Germline V gene sequence: CDR1 SGHTA, CDR2 FQGNSA. The CDR3 loop is CASSFRQGNEKLFF. The CDR3 bases are TGTGCCAGCAGCTTTCGGCAGGGTAATGAAAAACTGTTTTTT.

This clone turned up a few times. The chain is built from TRBV5-4 and TRBJ1-2; 7 nucleotides match TRBD1. The V segment lost 0 bases and the J segment 2 bases; nucleotides outside the gene matches: 4. Germline V lookup: CDR1 SGHNT, CDR2 YYREEE (reference sequence). There are 15 residues in the CDR3. The CDR3 is CASSLGGQLNYGYTF. CDR3 sequence (DNA): TGTGCCAGCAGCTTGGGGGGACAGCTCAACTATGGCTACACCTTC.